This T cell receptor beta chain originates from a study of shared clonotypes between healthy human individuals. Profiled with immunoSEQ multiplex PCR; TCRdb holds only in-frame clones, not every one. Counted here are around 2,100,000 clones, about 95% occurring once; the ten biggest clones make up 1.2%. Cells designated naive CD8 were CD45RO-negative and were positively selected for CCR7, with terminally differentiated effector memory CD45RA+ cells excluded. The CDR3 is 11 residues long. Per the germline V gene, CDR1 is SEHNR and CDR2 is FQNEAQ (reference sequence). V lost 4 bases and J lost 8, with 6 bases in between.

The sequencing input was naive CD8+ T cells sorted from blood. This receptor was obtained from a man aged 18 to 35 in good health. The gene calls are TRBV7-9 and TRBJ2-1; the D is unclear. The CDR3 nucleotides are TGTGCCAGCAGCTCCCGGGATGAGCAGTTCTTC. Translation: CASSSRDEQFF.